Below are 21 T cell receptor beta chains sequenced from a single sample in a study of blood T cell repertoires in COVID-19. Method: immunoSEQ multiplex PCR; TCRdb's copy keeps in-frame clones and lacks some. Of around 300,000 clones listed, 86% are singletons. The sample comprised peripheral blood. The receptor source for this set is a woman aged 30 to 39 who had recovered from COVID-19.

The CDR3 sequence is CASSQLMRDRGYEQYF. In DNA, the CDR3 is TGCGCCAGCAGCCAATTAATGAGGGACAGGGGCTACGAGCAGTACTTC. This chain connects TRBV4-1 to TRBJ2-7; 10 nucleotides agree with TRBD1. Trimming removed 2 bases from V and 3 bases from J; junction bases left unmatched: 7. The V gene's germline CDR1 is MGHRA and CDR2 YSYEKL. CDR3 length: 16 amino acids.

This sequence joins TRBV14 and TRBJ1-3, with 7 bases that match TRBD1. Germline CDR1 reads SGHDN; CDR2 reads FVKESK. The ends lost 0 bases at V and 8 bases at J; junction bases unmatched: 10. The length of the CDR3 is 16 residues. The CDR3 region has the DNA TGTGCCAGCAGCCAAGATTCAAAAGGGGGCAGGGACACCATATATTTT. It translates to CASSQDSKGGRDTIYF.

This clone appeared once. This chain uses TRBV19 with TRBJ1-1, with D tentatively TRBD1 (6 bases). The CDR3 loop spans 13 amino acids. Trimming shortened V by 7 bases and J by 5 bases, and 14 bases separated the two germline ends. Germline CDR1 and CDR2: LNHDA and SQIVND (reference sequence). The DNA for the CDR3 is TGTGCCAGTAACCGCAGGGGAAATACTGAAGCTTTCTTT. Its protein product is CASNRRGNTEAFF.

Only a few counts were recorded for this clone. The gene calls are TRBV14 and TRBJ1-1; D may be TRBD1 (5 bases). The CDR3 totals 16 residues. Germline V CDR1 and CDR2: SGHDN, FVKESK. V lost 0 bases and J lost 10, with 21 bases in between. The DNA of the CDR3 is TGTGCCAGCAGCCAAGATCCCGCGGGGGGAGTATGGCCAGCTTTCTTT. This translates into CASSQDPAGGVWPAFF.

This chain joins TRBV6-4 and TRBJ1-5; possibly TRBD1 for D (6 bases). With 0 bases removed from V and 5 bases from J, the gap between germline ends came to 17 bases. Germline CDR1 MRHNA, CDR2 SNTAGT. The CDR3 contains 17 residues. As DNA, the CDR3 is TGTGCCAGCAGTGACTCACGGAGACAGGAGACAGATCAGCCCCAGCATTTT. Translation gives CASSDSRRQETDQPQHF.

The chain recombines TRBV3-1 (or the pseudogene TRBV3-2) with TRBJ1-4; 10 positions match TRBD1. V was pared by 3 bases and J by 4 bases, with 5 bases of the junction left unmatched. The germline V gene encodes CDR1 LGHDT and CDR2 YNNKEL (reference sequence). CDR3 size: 16 residues. In nucleotides, the CDR3 is TGTGCCAGCAGCCATCCGGGACAGGGGATTAATGAAAAACTGTTTTTT. Translating it yields CASSHPGQGINEKLFF.

V usage is TRBV2 and J usage is TRBJ2-2; 7 bases fit TRBD2. Trimming cost V 7 bases and J 5 bases; bases outside gene matches: 13. The length of the CDR3 is 16 residues. Germline V gives CDR1 SNHLY, CDR2 FYNNEI. CDR3 in amino acids: CASIARGFRKTGELFF. CDR3 sequence (DNA): TGTGCCAGCATCGCGCGGGGGTTTAGAAAAACCGGGGAGCTGTTTTTT.

The chain carries TRBV4-3 and TRBJ2-7; D possibly corresponds to TRBD2 (6 bases). In germline, CDR1 is LGHNA, CDR2 YSLEER. V gave up 0 bases and J gave up 4 bases, with 13 bases separating them. The length of the CDR3 is 15 residues. The CDR3 protein is CASSQDTGAWYEQYF. As DNA, the CDR3 is TGCGCCAGCAGCCAAGACACGGGAGCCTGGTACGAGCAGTACTTC.

V and J are TRBV19 and TRBJ1-1, with 9 positions matching TRBD1. This CDR3 has 13 residues. Unmatched junction bases numbered 2, after V lost 1 base and J lost 8 bases. In germline, CDR1 is LNHDA, CDR2 SQIVND (reference sequence). The CDR3 protein is CASSIAGTGEAFF. The DNA for the CDR3 is TGTGCCAGTAGTATAGCTGGGACAGGGGAAGCTTTCTTT.

This clone occurred many times. The chain is built from TRBV10-3 and TRBJ1-2; D unresolved. V was cut by 0 bases and J by 4 bases, with 12 bases left in between. Germline V CDR1 and CDR2: ENHRY, SYGVKD. The CDR3 runs to 15 residues. CDR3 region: CAISESNWAGYGYTF. Here the CDR3 DNA reads TGTGCCATCAGTGAGTCTAATTGGGCTGGCTATGGCTACACCTTC.

The V and J genes are TRBV9 and TRBJ1-6; no definite D call. Deletions cut 0 bases from V and 7 bases from J, with 17 bases between. CDR3 length: 17 amino acids. In germline, CDR1 is SGDLS, CDR2 YYNGEE. CDR3 sequence (DNA): TGTGCCAGCAGCGTAGGGGAAACGGGGATGACAAATTCACCCCTCCACTTT. It yields the protein CASSVGETGMTNSPLHF.

The V and J genes are TRBV7-2 and TRBJ2-2, with a tentative D call TRBD1 (5 bases). V was shortened by 2 bases and J by 2 bases, with 9 bases between the two germline ends. Germline-derived CDR1 and CDR2 are SGHTA and FQGNSA. The CDR3 consists of 15 residues. The CDR3 nucleotides are TGTGCCAGCAGCTTAAGACAGTTAAACACCGGGGAGCTGTTTTTT. This translates into CASSLRQLNTGELFF.

The chain couples TRBV10-3 to TRBJ2-5, with D perhaps TRBD1 (7 bases). V was cut by 3 bases and J by 0 bases, with 14 bases left in between. This CDR3 has 16 residues. CDR1 is ENHRY, CDR2 SYGVKD, per germline. CDR3 nucleotide sequence: TGTGCCATCAGTGACCAGGGGGGCCCTTACCAAGAGACCCAGTACTTC. It codes for CAISDQGGPYQETQYF.

The chain carries TRBV5-1 and TRBJ2-3; D is uncertain. The CDR3 runs to 13 residues. From germline, CDR1 is SGHRS and CDR2 YFSETQ. V lost 2 bases, J lost 5 bases, and 9 bases lay in between. CDR3 DNA sequence: TGCGCCAGCAGCTTAACGGTCCGAGATACGCAGTATTTT. Amino acid sequence: CASSLTVRDTQYF.

The rearrangement joins TRBV6-5 to TRBJ2-7; 8 nucleotides match TRBD2. Per germline, CDR1 MNHEY and CDR2 SVGAGI. V trimming: 7 bases; J trimming: 0 bases; junction bases outside the gene matches: 8. The CDR3 runs 15 residues. The CDR3 bases are TGTGCCAGCACAGTGACTAGCGCGAGCTCCTACGAGCAGTACTTC. It yields the protein CASTVTSASSYEQYF.

Turning to this clone: This sample includes further DNA sequences coding for the same CDR3. The genes are TRBV6-1 and TRBJ2-3; D is undetermined. This CDR3 spans 15 amino acids. V was pared by 2 bases and J by 0 bases, with 9 bases between. Germline CDR1 is MNHNS and CDR2 is SASEGT. The CDR3 DNA sequence: TGTGCCAGCAGTGAAAGCTCGGGTAGCACAGATACGCAGTATTTT. Residues: CASSESSGSTDTQYF.

The chain couples TRBV7-9 to TRBJ2-3, with 8 positions matching TRBD1. CDR1 and CDR2 (germline): SEHNR, FQNEAQ (reference sequence). V was pared by 5 bases and J by 4 bases, with 8 bases of the junction left unmatched. The CDR3 loop spans 15 amino acids. CDR3 sequence (DNA): TGTGCCAGCAGCAAGGGGGACAGGTCGTCAGATACGCAGTATTTT. Translating gives CASSKGDRSSDTQYF.

Concerning this clone: In the same sample, other DNA sequences code for this CDR3. The genes are TRBV19 and TRBJ2-7, with 7 bases that match TRBD1. With V trimmed by 3 bases and J by 4 bases, 3 bases remained unmatched. Germline V gene data show CDR1 as LNHDA and CDR2 as SQIVND (reference sequence). The length of the CDR3 is 13 residues. CDR3 sequence: CASSIGTAYEQYF. The CDR3 nucleotides read TGTGCCAGTAGTATTGGGACAGCATACGAGCAGTACTTC.

The V and J genes are TRBV6-2 or TRBV6-3 and TRBJ2-7; TRBD1 might be the D (6 bases). The germline V gene has CDR1 MNHEY and CDR2 SVGEGT. The V end was cut by 3 bases, the J end by 6 bases, with 21 bases between. This CDR3 region has 16 residues. CDR3 residues: CASSYPGAGEGLEQYF. For the CDR3, the DNA is TGTGCCAGCAGTTATCCAGGGGCAGGGGAAGGACTCGAGCAGTACTTC.

This clone showed up just once. V usage is TRBV18 and J usage is TRBJ1-6, with 7 nucleotides matching TRBD1. V dropped 0 bases and J dropped 6; count of bases not matched to a gene: 5. The CDR3 has 16 residues. Looked up from germline, CDR1 is KGHSH and CDR2 is LQKENI. The DNA of the CDR3 is TGTGCCAGCTCACCACCGACAGGGAGGACTAATTCACCCCTCCACTTT. Amino acids: CASSPPTGRTNSPLHF.

V usage is TRBV2 and J usage is TRBJ1-5, with TRBD1 as a possible D gene (5 bases). The germline V gene has CDR1 SNHLY and CDR2 FYNNEI. The CDR3 length is 13 residues. Between the trimmed V and J ends, which lost 6 bases and 7 bases, there was a span of 13 bases. DNA for the CDR3: TGTGCCAGCAGACAGGAGCTTTTGCAGCCCCAGCATTTT. Residues: CASRQELLQPQHF.